This T cell receptor beta chain came from a study of blood T cell repertoires in COVID-19. Study overall: COVID-19 samples from acute and convalescent phases originated in the United States, Italy and Spain. From T cells, B-cell-depleted T cells, or PBMCs came the material, which was cDNA or gDNA.

CDR1 and CDR2 from the germline V gene are SGHTA and FQGNSA. Unmatched junction bases numbered 12, after V lost 1 base and J lost 10 bases. The CDR3 contains 16 residues. In the original processing: It was from reference gene primer amplification that nucleated cell counts were estimated. Here immunoSEQ multiplex PCR was the method, and the copy in TCRdb shows in-frame clones only, minus some. V and J calls and clone size are given by that table; D and trimming were obtained from the DNA. The sample consists of 120,000 or so clones, roughly four fifths of them appearing once. This chain uses TRBV7-2 with TRBJ2-1; the match to TRBD1 covers 8 bases. The sequence was obtained from a man aged 55 to 70 with acute or convalescent COVID-19. Sequencing was performed on peripheral blood. The CDR3 reads CASSLGSAGGAREQFF. The CDR3 nucleotides are TGTGCCAGCAGCTTAGGCTCGGCAGGGGGCGCGAGGGAGCAGTTCTTC.